Here is one T cell receptor (beta chain) with its context. In the source study's methods: Reference gene primer amplification in the assay estimated nucleated cell counts. Using immunoSEQ multiplex PCR, the repertoire was profiled, and TCRdb retains in-frame clones only, with some absent. D and trimming come from the DNA, and the V and J calls and clone size come from that table. This table holds a few hundred thousand clones, about 88% found once. The data were taken from a study of blood T cell repertoires in COVID-19. Across the whole study: The origin of the acute and convalescent COVID-19 samples was the United States, Italy and Spain.

Living in roughly 23 US areas, the participants were between roughly 18 and 89 years of age. Cohort 3 donors were reported recovered after two negative PCRs, clearance, or symptom resolution. The CDR3 runs 14 residues. V was trimmed by 4 bases and J by 6 bases, leaving 13 bases between them. Germline V gene data show CDR1 as SGHRS and CDR2 as YFSETQ. The sequenced sample consisted of PBMCs or T cells enriched from blood (not recorded which). The gene calls are TRBV5-1 and TRBJ2-2, with TRBD2 as a possible D gene (6 bases). This clonotype originated in a woman aged 55-69 years who had recovered from COVID-19. CDR3 bases: TGCGCCAGCAGCCAGGTTAGGAGGGCCGGGGAGCTGTTTTTT. This translates into CASSQVRRAGELFF.